The T cell receptor beta chain under discussion was sequenced for a study of T cell repertoires in cytomegalovirus infection. Turning to the study itself: CMV epitopes in the study were HLA-C-restricted (recently identified) and HLA-B-restricted (well studied). Shared public TCR beta signatures pointed to both CMV infection and a matching HLA type.

This clonotype occurred a few times. Antigen unknown. MiXCR, applied by TCRdb to the reads, yields one record per CDR3 protein. This sample has a few hundred thousand distinct CDR3 sequences, with approximately 32% found just once. Study-wide findings and caveats: The study found HLA-C-restricted CMV-specific TCR beta clonotypes dominating the ex vivo response. Carriers of CMV and the relevant HLA type were discriminated by public TCR beta frequency.

Sequences were derived from cultured PBMCs, sampled from culture after CMV antigen stimulation. The receptor was derived from a human donor in good health (CMV status not recorded). Some clones in this sample may be carry-over from other donors' samples.

Here the CDR3 DNA reads TGTGCCAGCAGCCAAGATGGACTACAGAAAATGAACACTGAAGCTTTCTTT. It encodes CASSQDGLQKMNTEAFF. The genes are TRBV3-1 and TRBJ1-1; D is unclear. CDR1 is LGHDT and CDR2 is YNNKEL in the germline V gene (reference sequence). V was shortened by 0 bases and J by 0 bases, with 14 bases between the two germline ends. The CDR3 covers 17 residues.